This record concerns one T cell receptor (beta chain) sequence. The antigen is unknown. Library preparation (for TCRbeta) was performed with unique molecular identifiers. TCRdb itself ran the PCR reads through MiXCR, one entry per CDR3 protein. Altogether hundreds of thousands of distinct CDR3 sequences are present, 10% to 15% being singletons, with the ten largest covering 2% to 2.5%. The CDR3 has 14 residues. V was trimmed by 7 bases and J by 0 bases, leaving 13 bases between them. Germline V CDR1 and CDR2: MDHEN, SYDVKM. This entry is derived from a study of T-cell reconstitution after alpha-beta-depleted transplantation in children. Points from the study as a whole: Reported findings indicate that, about two months after transplant, alpha-beta T cells came from several hundred expanded clones, which were derived from non-depleted graft cells.

Here the sequenced sample was PBMCs, mostly from graft donor cells, taken 360 days after TCRalphabeta/CD19-depleted stem cell transplant. The receptor comes from a male patient between 10 and 17 years old who had a stem cell transplant for acute myeloid leukemia, so the T cells may come from the graft donor. The V call is TRBV28, the J call TRBJ2-7; possible D gene TRBD2, 5 bases. The CDR3 loop is CASTPGVSSYEQYF. For the CDR3, the DNA is TGTGCCAGCACCCCCGGGGTTAGCTCCTACGAGCAGTACTTC.